Presented here are 31 T cell receptor beta chains from one specimen sequenced in a study of blood T cell repertoires in COVID-19. Here immunoSEQ multiplex PCR was the method, and the copy in TCRdb shows in-frame clones only, minus some. The table has about 330,000 clones, 88% seen once. The source material was peripheral blood. The receptor source for this set is a woman aged 50 to 60 with active or convalescent COVID-19.

The chain links TRBV4-2 to TRBJ2-2, with 8 nucleotides matching TRBD2. V dropped 0 bases and J dropped 1; count of bases not matched to a gene: 4. Germline assignment: CDR1 LGHNA and CDR2 YNFKEQ. The CDR3 runs to 17 residues. CDR3 sequence: CASSQEVAGGNTGELFF. Written as DNA, the CDR3 is TGTGCCAGCAGCCAAGAAGTGGCGGGAGGGAACACCGGGGAGCTGTTTTTT.

This chain links TRBV4-2 with TRBJ2-1, with 10 bases that match TRBD2. CDR3 length: 17 residues. Per germline, CDR1 LGHNA and CDR2 YNFKEQ. Trimming took 5 bases from V and 9 from J; bases not matched to a gene: 16. CDR3 protein: CASSEWEAGGTVSEQFF. The CDR3 coding sequence is TGTGCCAGCAGCGAGTGGGAAGCGGGAGGGACTGTGAGTGAGCAGTTCTTC.

V usage is TRBV28 and J usage is TRBJ2-2; TRBD2 agrees at 13 bases. This CDR3 spans 17 amino acids. Looked up from germline, CDR1 is MDHEN and CDR2 is SYDVKM. The V and J ends lost 6 bases and 3 bases, in that order; junction bases with no gene match: 7. CDR3 nucleotides: TGTGCCAGCAGCCCCGGACTAGCGGGGGTGTACACCGGGGAGCTGTTTTTT. As protein: CASSPGLAGVYTGELFF.

V gene TRBV4-3 combines with J gene TRBJ2-1; 7 bases are shared with TRBD2. Germline-derived CDR1 and CDR2 are LGHNA and YSLEER. This CDR3 contains 16 residues. Trimming removed 3 bases from V and 4 bases from J; junction bases left unmatched: 9. The CDR3 loop is CASSQGYGGGYNEQFF. The CDR3 DNA sequence: TGCGCCAGCAGCCAGGGGTACGGCGGGGGATACAATGAGCAGTTCTTC.

V and J are TRBV6-6 and TRBJ1-5; 8 bases align to TRBD1. The CDR3 spans 15 residues. The ends lost 2 bases at V and 7 bases at J; junction bases unmatched: 7. Germline V gene sequence: CDR1 MNHNY, CDR2 SVGAGI (reference sequence). CDR3 protein: CASSYSTGGPQPQHF. CDR3 nucleotide sequence: TGTGCCAGCAGTTACAGTACAGGGGGTCCCCAGCCCCAGCATTTT.

V is TRBV3-1 (or the pseudogene TRBV3-2) and J is TRBJ2-1, with 9 bases that match TRBD1. V dropped 3 bases and J dropped 2; count of bases not matched to a gene: 5. The CDR3 spans 16 residues. CDR1 and CDR2 from the germline V gene are LGHDT and YNNKEL (reference sequence). CDR3 coding DNA: TGTGCCAGCAGCCAGGCCGGACAGGGGCCCTACAATGAGCAGTTCTTC. Its translation is CASSQAGQGPYNEQFF.

V and J are TRBV28 and TRBJ1-6; no definite D call. Germline CDR1 reads MDHEN; CDR2 reads SYDVKM. Trimming stripped 3 bases from V and 1 base from J, with 10 bases between. This CDR3 contains 16 residues. The CDR3 region has the DNA TGTGCCAGCAGTTTCGGCAGGTCTTCCTATAATTCACCCCTCCACTTT. Its translation: CASSFGRSSYNSPLHF. The variable domain in full, completed from reference TRBV28 and TRBJ1-6, reads DVKVTQSSRYLVKRTGEKVFLECVQDMDHENMFWYRQDPGLGLRLIYFSYDVKMKEKGDIPEGYSVSREKKERFSLILESASTNQTSMYLCASSFGRSSYNSPLHFGNGTRLTVT.

The V call is TRBV7-9, the J call TRBJ2-3, with 10 bases that match TRBD1. After removal of 1 base from V and 2 bases from J, the junction contained 3 bases not matched to a gene. The CDR3 length is 16 residues. Germline V gene sequence: CDR1 SEHNR, CDR2 FQNEAQ (reference sequence). CDR3 sequence reads: CASSLGDRGDTDTQYF. Here the CDR3 DNA reads TGTGCCAGCAGCTTAGGGGACAGGGGAGACACAGATACGCAGTATTTT.

Only a few counts were recorded for this clone. This chain links TRBV28 with TRBJ2-7; 12 nucleotides match TRBD1. Germline trimming cut 7 bases from V and 5 bases from J; bases unmatched to any gene: 3. The CDR3 has 13 residues. Germline V CDR1 and CDR2: MDHEN, SYDVKM. The CDR3 loop is CASKGTGGNEQYF. DNA of the CDR3: TGTGCCAGCAAAGGGACAGGGGGCAACGAGCAGTACTTC.

The chain recombines TRBV5-1 with TRBJ2-3, with 10 bases lining up with TRBD2. The CDR3 runs 15 residues. V lost 1 base, J lost 5 bases, and 4 bases stayed unmatched. Germline V gene sequence: CDR1 SGHRS, CDR2 YFSETQ. CDR3 sequence reads: CASSLTASGGDTQYF. As DNA, the CDR3 is TGCGCCAGCAGCTTGACGGCTAGCGGGGGAGATACGCAGTATTTT. Supplemented by reference TRBV5-1 and TRBJ2-3, the full variable domain reads KAGVTQTPRYLIKTRGQQVTLSCSPISGHRSVSWYQQTPGQGLQFLFEYFSETQRNKGNFPGRFSGRQFSNSRSEMNVSTLELGDSALYLCASSLTASGGDTQYFGPGTRLTVL.

The rearrangement uses TRBV7-9 and TRBJ1-3; D ambiguous. Germline CDR1 and CDR2: SEHNR and FQNEAQ (reference sequence). The V end lost 4 bases, the J end lost 0 bases, and 16 bases lay between the germline ends. The CDR3 extends over 17 amino acids. DNA for the CDR3: TGTGCCAGCAGCTCCACATTGGGGAGGGACTCTGGAAACACCATATATTTT. Translated: CASSSTLGRDSGNTIYF.

The chain has TRBV13 and TRBJ2-3; a possible D gene is TRBD2 (6 bases). V lost 3 bases, J lost 6 bases, and 16 bases lay in between. Germline CDR1 PRHDT, CDR2 FYEKMQ (reference sequence). There are 15 residues in the CDR3. CDR3 nucleotide sequence: TGTGCCAGCAGCTTTATGGGGGGTCCTGTGGATACGCAGTATTTT. Encoded protein: CASSFMGGPVDTQYF.

The CDR3 loop is CSASMGSRETQYF. CDR3 nucleotides: TGCAGTGCTAGTATGGGTAGCAGAGAGACCCAGTACTTC. The chain uses TRBV20-1 and TRBJ2-5; D is ambiguous. The CDR3 runs 13 residues. Germline V gives CDR1 DFQATT, CDR2 SNEGSKA (reference sequence). V was trimmed by 3 bases and J by 4 bases, leaving 12 bases between them.

The chain carries TRBV7-9 and TRBJ2-7, with 7 bases fitting TRBD2. The CDR3 sequence is 18 residues long. Germline V gene sequence: CDR1 SEHNR, CDR2 FQNEAQ (reference sequence). J was trimmed by 1 base and V by 0 bases; bases with no gene match: 12. CDR3 loop: CASSLARGSAGFSYEQYF. Written as DNA, the CDR3 is TGTGCCAGCAGCTTAGCACGCGGGAGCGCTGGTTTTTCCTACGAGCAGTACTTC.

The CDR3 here is CASSPNNKGGAFGYTF. The DNA of the CDR3 is TGCGCCAGCAGCCCGAATAACAAAGGGGGCGCGTTTGGCTACACCTTC. The chain joins TRBV4-3 to TRBJ1-2; 7 positions match TRBD1. This CDR3 comprises 16 residues. The V and J ends lost 4 bases and 7 bases, in that order; junction bases with no gene match: 15. Looked up from germline, CDR1 is LGHNA and CDR2 is YSLEER.

The chain carries TRBV10-3 and TRBJ2-3; perhaps TRBD2 as D (6 bases). The CDR3 spans 16 residues. Germline V gene data show CDR1 as ENHRY and CDR2 as SYGVKD. Trimming took off 0 bases at V and 2 bases at J, with 12 bases between the two ends. The CDR3 nucleotides read TGTGCCATCAGTGAGTCTGGGCGGGGTTACACAGATACGCAGTATTTT. Amino acids: CAISESGRGYTDTQYF.

The gene calls are TRBV6-2 or TRBV6-3 and TRBJ1-5; TRBD1 matches 7 bases. The V gene end was trimmed by 2 bases and the J gene end by 3 bases; junction bases not matched to a gene: 4. Germline CDR1 and CDR2: MNHEY and SVGEGT. CDR3 length: 15 amino acids. The CDR3 DNA reads as TGTGCCAGCAGTTACGGACAGGAGCTCAATCAGCCCCAGCATTTT. This translates into CASSYGQELNQPQHF.

J is TRBJ1-1 and V is TRBV28; perhaps TRBD1 as D (5 bases). Germline V CDR1 and CDR2: MDHEN, SYDVKM. There are 15 residues in the CDR3. V dropped 3 bases and J dropped 1 base, with 12 bases sitting between them. The CDR3 region is CASSLGQVTNTEAFF. For the CDR3, the DNA is TGTGCCAGCAGTTTGGGGCAGGTTACGAACACTGAAGCTTTCTTT.

This chain connects TRBV10-1 to TRBJ2-3; 12 bases align to TRBD2. This CDR3 is 18 amino acids long. CDR1 is WNHNN and CDR2 is SYGVQD in the germline V gene (reference sequence). The J segment lost 0 bases and the V segment lost 7 bases, leaving 11 bases of the junction unmatched. CDR3 region: CASTGSTSGGPSTDTQYF. For the CDR3, the DNA is TGCGCCAGCACCGGGAGCACTAGCGGGGGGCCGAGCACAGATACGCAGTATTTT.

The gene calls are TRBV10-1 and TRBJ2-1; D possibly corresponds to TRBD1 (5 bases). The CDR3 runs 18 residues. Germline V lookup: CDR1 WNHNN, CDR2 SYGVQD (reference sequence). V lost 4 bases, J lost 0 bases, and 19 bases lay in between. The CDR3 coding sequence is TGCGCCAGCAGTGCCCGGACACTAATATTAGGCTCCTACAATGAGCAGTTCTTC. Translation gives CASSARTLILGSYNEQFF.

V usage is TRBV18 and J usage is TRBJ1-1; D is unclear. The V and J ends lost 2 bases and 5 bases respectively, with 6 bases between them. Germline assignment: CDR1 KGHSH and CDR2 LQKENI. This CDR3 contains 12 residues. CDR3 residues: CASSPGRTEAFF. CDR3 DNA sequence: TGTGCCAGCTCACCAGGGCGAACTGAAGCTTTCTTT.

This sequence joins TRBV9 and TRBJ1-2, with 7 bases fitting TRBD1. The CDR3 is 16 residues long. With 0 bases clipped from V and 2 bases from J, the junction kept 7 bases outside the gene matches. CDR1 is SGDLS and CDR2 is YYNGEE in the germline V gene. Written as DNA, the CDR3 is TGTGCCAGCAGCGTAGGGGACACAGGGGTAAACTATGGCTACACCTTC. Encoded protein: CASSVGDTGVNYGYTF. The entire variable domain, with the rest obtained from reference TRBV9 and TRBJ1-2, is as follows: DSGVTQTPKHLITATGQRVTLRCSPRSGDLSVYWYQQSLDQGLQFLIQYYNGEERAKGNILERFSAQQFPDLHSELNLSSLELGDSALYFCASSVGDTGVNYGYTFGSGTRLTVV.

Notes on this clone: The junction departs from germline at one end; a sequencing error may be responsible. This chain joins TRBV9 and TRBJ2-2; the match to TRBD2 covers 13 bases. The CDR3 spans 16 residues. Germline values: CDR1 SGDLS, CDR2 YYNGEE. As DNA, the CDR3 is TGTGCCAGCAGCCTTGGGACTAGCGGGAACACCGGGAAGCTGTTTTTT. Protein product: CASSLGTSGNTGKLFF.

The V call is TRBV12-3 or TRBV12-4, the J call TRBJ1-1; D unresolved. V was pared by 8 bases and J by 2 bases, with 12 bases between. This CDR3 spans 13 amino acids. The chain's CDR3 is CASEETGNTEAFF. CDR3 nucleotides: TGTGCCAGCGAAGAGACGGGTAACACTGAAGCTTTCTTT.

The gene calls are TRBV3-1 (or the pseudogene TRBV3-2) and TRBJ2-2; 7 bases are a match to TRBD2. Trimming took 6 bases from V and 6 from J; bases not matched to a gene: 7. The CDR3 length is 14 residues. Germline CDR1 LGHDT, CDR2 YNNKEL (reference sequence). CDR3 protein: CASREGRESGELFF. The DNA for the CDR3 is TGTGCCAGCAGAGAGGGGCGGGAGTCCGGGGAGCTGTTTTTT.

A remark on this clone: An end of the junction differs from the germline gene, which may be a read error. The gene calls are TRBV7-7 and TRBJ1-1; tentatively, D is TRBD1 (5 bases). CDR3 length: 13 residues. CDR1 is SSHAT, CDR2 FNYEAQ, per germline (reference sequence). The CDR3 sequence: CASSPGGGSSLIF. CDR3 nucleotide sequence: TGTGCTAGCAGCCCTGGGGGGGGGTCCTCCCTCATCTTT.

The genes are TRBV18 and TRBJ2-3; D remains ambiguous. V lost 3 bases to trimming and J lost 6 bases, with 7 bases between them. The CDR3 extends over 12 amino acids. Germline V gene lookup returns CDR1 KGHSH and CDR2 LQKENI. The DNA of the CDR3 is TGTGCCAGCTCACCCCTGAGGGATACGCAGTATTTT. Its translation is CASSPLRDTQYF.

The gene calls are TRBV2 and TRBJ1-4; D perhaps matches TRBD1 (6 bases). There are 14 residues in the CDR3. V lost 10 bases, J lost 4 bases, and 16 bases lay in between. Germline V gene sequence: CDR1 SNHLY, CDR2 FYNNEI. In DNA form, the CDR3 reads TGTGCCACAAGGGGGGGGGAAGGTAATGAAAAACTGTTTTTT. It translates to CATRGGEGNEKLFF. Full variable domain (rest looked up from reference TRBV2 and TRBJ1-4): EPEVTQTPSHQVTQMGQEVILRCVPISNHLYFYWYRQILGQKVEFLVSFYNNEISEKSEIFDDQFSVERPDGSNFTLKIRSTKLEDSAMYFCATRGGEGNEKLFFGSGTQLSVL.

This clone has only one observation. V usage is TRBV3-1 (or the pseudogene TRBV3-2) and J usage is TRBJ2-3; 9 bases are a match to TRBD1. Per germline, CDR1 LGHDT and CDR2 YNNKEL (reference sequence). J lost 0 bases, V lost 6 bases, and 7 bases had no gene match. The CDR3 runs 16 residues. The CDR3 loop reads CASRRPGTGSTDTQYF. As DNA, the CDR3 is TGTGCCAGCAGACGGCCCGGGACAGGGAGCACAGATACGCAGTATTTT.

The chain recombines TRBV7-2 with TRBJ2-7; D is possibly TRBD2 (5 bases). This CDR3 comprises 14 residues. Trimming took off 6 bases at V and 6 bases at J, with 18 bases between the two ends. Germline V gene lookup returns CDR1 SGHTA and CDR2 FQGNSA. The CDR3 here is CASRPSGISLEQYF. The DNA of the CDR3 is TGTGCCAGCAGGCCCTCGGGGATCTCCCTCGAGCAGTACTTC.

J is TRBJ2-3 and V is TRBV11-2; TRBD2 agrees at 9 bases. The CDR3 has 15 residues. V trimming: 3 bases; J trimming: 5 bases; junction bases outside the gene matches: 6. Germline V CDR1 and CDR2: SGHAT, FQNNGV. The CDR3 sequence: CASSFLAGALDTQYF. CDR3 DNA: TGTGCCAGCAGCTTCTTAGCGGGGGCCCTAGATACGCAGTATTTT.